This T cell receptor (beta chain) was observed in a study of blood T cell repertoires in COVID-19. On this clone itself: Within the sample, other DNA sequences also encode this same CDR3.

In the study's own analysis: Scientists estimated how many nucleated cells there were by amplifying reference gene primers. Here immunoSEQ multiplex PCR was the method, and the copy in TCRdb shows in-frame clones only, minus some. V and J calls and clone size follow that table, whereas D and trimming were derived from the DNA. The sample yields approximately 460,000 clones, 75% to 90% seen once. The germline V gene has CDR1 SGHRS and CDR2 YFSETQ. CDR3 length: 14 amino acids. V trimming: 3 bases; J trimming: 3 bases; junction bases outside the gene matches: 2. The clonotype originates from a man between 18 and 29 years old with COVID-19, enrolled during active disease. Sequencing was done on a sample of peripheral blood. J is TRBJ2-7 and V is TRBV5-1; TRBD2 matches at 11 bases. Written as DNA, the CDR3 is TGCGCCAGCAGCTCTACTAGCGGGGGCTACGAGCAGTACTTC. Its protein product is CASSSTSGGYEQYF. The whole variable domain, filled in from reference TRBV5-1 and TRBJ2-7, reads KAGVTQTPRYLIKTRGQQVTLSCSPISGHRSVSWYQQTPGQGLQFLFEYFSETQRNKGNFPGRFSGRQFSNSRSEMNVSTLELGDSALYLCASSSTSGGYEQYFGPGTRLTVT.